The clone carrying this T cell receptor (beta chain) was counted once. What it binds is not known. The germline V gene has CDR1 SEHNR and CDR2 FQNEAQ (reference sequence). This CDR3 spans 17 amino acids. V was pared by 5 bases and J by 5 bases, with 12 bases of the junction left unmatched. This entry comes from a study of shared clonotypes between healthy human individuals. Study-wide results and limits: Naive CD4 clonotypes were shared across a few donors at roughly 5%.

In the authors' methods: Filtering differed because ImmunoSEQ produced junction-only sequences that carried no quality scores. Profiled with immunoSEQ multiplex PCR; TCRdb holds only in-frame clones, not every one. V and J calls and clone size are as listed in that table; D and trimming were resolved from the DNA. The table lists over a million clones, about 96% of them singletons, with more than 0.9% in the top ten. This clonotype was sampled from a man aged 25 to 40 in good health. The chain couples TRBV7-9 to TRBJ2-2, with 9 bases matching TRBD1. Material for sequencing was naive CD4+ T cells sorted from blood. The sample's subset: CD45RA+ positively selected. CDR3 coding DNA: TGTGCCAGCAGCCGACCACCGGGACAGGGAAAGACCGGGGAGCTGTTTTTT. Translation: CASSRPPGQGKTGELFF. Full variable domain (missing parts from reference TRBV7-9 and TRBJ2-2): DTGVSQNPRHKITKRGQNVTFRCDPISEHNRLYWYRQTLGQGPEFLTYFQNEAQLEKSRLLSDRFSAERPKGSFSTLEIQRTEQGDSAMYLCASSRPPGQGKTGELFFGEGSRLTVL.